A selection of T cell receptor beta chains follows, all from one sample in a study of T cell repertoires in cytomegalovirus infection. TCRdb re-analysed the reads in MiXCR, keeping a single row per CDR3 protein. The repertoire holds some 680,000 distinct CDR3 sequences, roughly a third seen once, with about 2.8% in the top ten. The sequenced sample consisted of PBMCs. The receptors come from a human donor in good health (CMV status not recorded). Some clones in this sample may be carry-over from other donors' samples. Both conserved end residues are part of each CDR3. Each record gives: D gene, J gene, clone size, V gene, CDR3 DNA, CDR3 protein. A D gene is named only where the DNA matches it firmly. Clone sizes are given selectively: once, few, many, or a class where the clone is expanded.

-,TRBJ1-5,few,TRBV20-1,TGCAGTGCCAGGGGCCCAGCCCACAATCAGCCCCAGCATTTT,CSARGPAHNQPQHF
-,TRBJ1-5,-,TRBV6-1,TGTGCCAGCAGTGACGACCTTGGAAGCAATCAGCCCCAGCATTTT,CASSDDLGSNQPQHF
TRBD2,TRBJ2-1,-,TRBV20-1,TGCAGTGCTAGAGGTGCTGGGGGACTAGTCTTCTTC,CSARGAGGLVFF
-,TRBJ1-1,few,TRBV7-6,TGTGCCAGCAGCCGCGGCGGGCAGGGGCGGACTGAAGCTTTCTTT,CASSRGGQGRTEAFF
-,TRBJ2-7,-,TRBV18,TGTGCCAGCTCACCACGTAAAGGGTCCTCCTACGAGCAGTACTTC,CASSPRKGSSYEQYF
-,TRBJ2-7,few,TRBV7-9,TGTGCCAGCAGCTTAATGGTGGGCGAGCAGTACTTC,CASSLMVGEQYF
-,TRBJ2-1,-,TRBV7-2,TGTGCCAGCAGCTTAAGTGATCTATACAATGAGCAGTTCTTC,CASSLSDLYNEQFF
TRBD1,TRBJ2-3,few,TRBV4-1,TGCGCCAGCAGCCAAGACGGCCAGGGGGTAGATACGCAGTATTTT,CASSQDGQGVDTQYF
-,TRBJ1-1,-,TRBV10-3,TGTGCCATCACCCGCGGAATAGAAAGGACTGAAGCTTTCTTT,CAITRGIERTEAFF
-,TRBJ2-5,-,TRBV4-1,TGTGCCATCAGCCAAGAAAACGAACGTTTCCAGTACTTC,CAISQENERFQYF
TRBD2,TRBJ2-1,few,TRBV4-1,TGCGCCAGCAAGGTGTCAGCGGGGTGGTATGAGCAGTTCTTC,CASKVSAGWYEQFF
TRBD2,TRBJ2-4,-,TRBV6-2/TRBV6-3,TGTGCCAGCAGTCGCCGGACTAGCGGGGGTCCGAGGCCTAAAAACATTCAGTACTTC,CASSRRTSGGPRPKNIQYF
TRBD2,TRBJ2-2,few,TRBV7-2,TGTGCCAGCAGCTTAGGGGGGGGTTCGGACACCGGGGAGCTGTTTTTT,CASSLGGGSDTGELFF
TRBD2,TRBJ2-7,few,TRBV7-9,TGTGCCAGCAGCTCGGCCGGGACTAGTAGCTTC,CASSSAGTSSF
TRBD2,TRBJ2-7,-,TRBV4-2,TGTGCCAGCAGCCAAGGACTAGCGGTACCCTACGAGCAGTACTTC,CASSQGLAVPYEQYF
-,TRBJ1-5,few,TRBV18,TGTGCCAGCTCCCCCTCGGGGGGAAACAATCAGCCCCAGCATTTT,CASSPSGGNNQPQHF
-,TRBJ1-2,-,TRBV2,TGTGCCAGCAGCGGGGCCGGGGGTGACTCTAACTATGGCTACACCTTC,CASSGAGGDSNYGYTF
-,TRBJ1-6,-,TRBV19,TGTGCCAGCTCTCCAGAACGAATGAGCTCCTATAATTCACCCCTCCACTTT,CASSPERMSSYNSPLHF
-,TRBJ2-3,-,TRBV5-1,TGCGCCAGCAGCCTGGACAGGAGGGACACAGATACGCAGTATTTT,CASSLDRRDTDTQYF
-,TRBJ1-5,-,TRBV12-3/TRBV12-4,TGTGCCAGCAGTATTATGGGGGACCCTAGCAATCAGCCCCAGCCTTTT,CASSIMGDPSNQPQPF
-,TRBJ2-7,few,TRBV4-1,TGCGCCAGCAGCCATGATGGCTACGAGCAGTACTTC,CASSHDGYEQYF
-,TRBJ2-7,-,TRBV7-3,TGTGCCAGCAGCGATAGGGGGGGCAAGACCTACGAGCAGTACTTC,CASSDRGGKTYEQYF
-,TRBJ1-2,few,TRBV7-9,TGTGCCAGCAGCTTAGTCATAGGGGCCTTCTATGGCTACACCTTC,CASSLVIGAFYGYTF
TRBD1,TRBJ1-5,-,TRBV19,TGTGCCAGTACCAGCTTCGGGGCCGTGGGAGGGGGCCCCTGGGATCAGCCCCAGCATTTT,CASTSFGAVGGGPWDQPQHF
-,TRBJ1-5,-,TRBV19,TGTGCCAGTAGTATAGGAGCCAGGCCTAGCAATCAGCCCCAGCATTTT,CASSIGARPSNQPQHF
-,TRBJ2-2,few,TRBV6-6,TGTGCCAGCATCCTTAATTCGAACACCGGGGAGCTGTTTTTT,CASILNSNTGELFF
-,TRBJ1-5,few,TRBV27,TGTGCCAGCAGTCCCCGACCCAATTTCAACAATCAGCCCCAGCATTTT,CASSPRPNFNNQPQHF
-,TRBJ1-1,many,TRBV6-1,TGTGCCAGCAGTGCTGGGACGAGGATCAACACTGAAGCTTTCTTT,CASSAGTRINTEAFF
-,TRBJ1-5,many,TRBV7-2,TGTGCCAGCAGCCACCGGCCGGGGGATCAGCCCCAGCATTTT,CASSHRPGDQPQHF
-,TRBJ1-5,once,TRBV7-8,TGTGCCAGCAGCTTAGTTTGGGACCGTAACGTTTATAGCAATCAGCTCCAGCATTTT,CASSLVWDRNVYSNQLQHF
-,TRBJ2-7,few,TRBV4-1,TGCGCCAGCAGCCCCCAGGTGGGGAGCTCCTACGAGCAGTACTTC,CASSPQVGSSYEQYF
-,TRBJ1-4,-,TRBV7-9,TGTGCCAGCAGCTTTGGGGGGGACCTGTTTTTT,CASSFGGDLFF
TRBD2,TRBJ2-1,many,TRBV7-2,TGTGCCAGCAGCTTAGTAGACGGGAGGGGTAACAATGAGCAGTTCTTC,CASSLVDGRGNNEQFF
-,TRBJ1-4,-,TRBV7-2,TGTGCCAGCACTGCAACTAATGAAAAACTGTTTTTT,CASTATNEKLFF
TRBD1,TRBJ2-3,few,TRBV12-3/TRBV12-4,TGTGCCAGCAGTTTGTTGGGACAGGGCACAGATACGCAGTATTTT,CASSLLGQGTDTQYF
TRBD2,TRBJ2-7,-,TRBV7-2,TGTGCCAGCAGCCCCGATAGCGGGTACCACTACGAGCAGTACTTC,CASSPDSGYHYEQYF
-,TRBJ1-2,-,TRBV19,TGTGCCAGTAGTTGGAGCCTTAACTATGGCTACACCTTC,CASSWSLNYGYTF
TRBD2,TRBJ2-3,few,TRBV28,TGTGCCAGCACCCCGAGACTAGCGGGAGCCTTAGATACGCAGTATTTT,CASTPRLAGALDTQYF
-,TRBJ1-3,-,TRBV7-9,TGTGCCAGCAGCTTCAGGGTATCGTCAAACACCATATATTTT,CASSFRVSSNTIYF
-,TRBJ1-3,-,TRBV18,TGTGCCAGCTCACCAGGAAGATGGGCCGGCTCTGGAAACACCATATATTTT,CASSPGRWAGSGNTIYF
TRBD1,TRBJ2-5,few,TRBV7-9,TGTGCCAGCAACCTGGCAGGGGGCATGGTACTGGACCAAGAGACCCAGTACTTC,CASNLAGGMVLDQETQYF
TRBD2,TRBJ2-1,-,TRBV27,TGTGCCAGCAGTTTAAGGCGGGGGGGCCTAGATGAGCAGTTCTTC,CASSLRRGGLDEQFF
-,TRBJ1-2,once,TRBV5-5,TGTGCCAGCAGCTTGATAATTACGAGTGGCTACACCTTC,CASSLIITSGYTF
-,TRBJ1-1,-,TRBV20-1,TGCAGCGCTCATGGGACGGGAAACACTGAAGCTTTCTTT,CSAHGTGNTEAFF
-,TRBJ1-1,-,TRBV28,TGTGCCAGCAGTTTATTGGACGGGGCCAACACTGAAGCTTTCTTT,CASSLLDGANTEAFF